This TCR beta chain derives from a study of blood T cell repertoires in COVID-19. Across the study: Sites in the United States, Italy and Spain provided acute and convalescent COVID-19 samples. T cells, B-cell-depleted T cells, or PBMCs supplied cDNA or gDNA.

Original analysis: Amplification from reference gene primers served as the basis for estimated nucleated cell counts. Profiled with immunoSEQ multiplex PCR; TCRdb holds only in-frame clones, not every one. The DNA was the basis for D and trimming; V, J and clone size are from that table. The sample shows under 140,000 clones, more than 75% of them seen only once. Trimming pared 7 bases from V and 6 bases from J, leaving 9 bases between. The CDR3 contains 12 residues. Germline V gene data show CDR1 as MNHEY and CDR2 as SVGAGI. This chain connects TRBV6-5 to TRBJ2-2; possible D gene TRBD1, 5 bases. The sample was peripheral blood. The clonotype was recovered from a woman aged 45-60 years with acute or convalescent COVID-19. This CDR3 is CASKQDPGELFF. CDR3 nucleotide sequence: TGTGCCAGCAAACAGGATCCCGGGGAGCTGTTTTTT.